This T cell receptor beta chain was sequenced in a study of shared clonotypes between healthy human individuals. Per sorted-subset replicate PCR, input was around 220 ng DNA, representing about 32,000 T cell genomes. The data were produced by immunoSEQ multiplex PCR, yet TCRdb's version contains in-frame clones alone and is incomplete. The sample consists of about 610,000 clones, roughly 96% of them appearing once. Whole-study results and caveats: Naive subsets generally exceeded memory subsets in estimated richness.

Terminally differentiated effector memory CD45RA+ cells were excluded from the naive CD8 cells, which were CD45RO-negative and positively selected for CCR7. The V and J ends lost 5 bases and 4 bases respectively, with 11 bases between them. There are 13 residues in the CDR3. The V gene's germline CDR1 is LNHDA and CDR2 SQIVND (reference sequence). This clone has a handful of counts. Its antigen is still unknown. J is TRBJ1-1 and V is TRBV19; a possible D gene is TRBD1 (5 bases). The clonotype comes from a woman aged 25 to 39 in good health. Material for sequencing was naive CD8+ T cells sorted from blood. Here the CDR3 reads CASSEGLSTEAFF. The CDR3 nucleotides read TGTGCCAGTAGTGAGGGACTCTCCACTGAAGCTTTCTTT.